Below, 14 T cell receptor beta chains from the same sample are listed, as sequenced in a study of identical twins. MiXCR was run by TCRdb on the 5' RACE reads, yielding one entry per CDR3 protein. Here the sample spans 200,000 to 250,000 distinct CDR3 sequences, roughly 13% being singletons. The sequencing input was memory (CD45RO+) T cells sorted from blood. These receptors all come from a woman younger than 35 in good health.

The chain couples TRBV5-4 to TRBJ2-1; D unresolved. V lost 1 base, J lost 9 bases, and 5 bases lay in between. Germline values: CDR1 SGHNT, CDR2 YYREEE (reference sequence). This CDR3 spans 11 amino acids. As DNA, the CDR3 is TGTGCCAGCAGCTTGCTTCGTGAGCAGTTCTTC. It specifies CASSLLREQFF.

This clonotype was seen more than once but under ten times. The chain recombines TRBV29-1 with TRBJ2-3, with a tentative D call TRBD2 (6 bases). The CDR3 is made up of 16 amino acids. Germline CDR1 and CDR2: SQVTM and ANQGSEA. V was cut by 1 base and J by 0 bases, with 14 bases left in between. In DNA, the CDR3 is TGCAGCGTTGAAGGCGCGGAGGGCGGGAGCACAGATACGCAGTATTTT. Translating gives CSVEGAEGGSTDTQYF.

This clonotype was picked up many times. The rearrangement joins TRBV12-3 or TRBV12-4 to TRBJ2-5; 7 nucleotides match TRBD2. The J segment lost 5 bases and the V segment lost 6 bases, leaving 6 bases of the junction unmatched. The CDR3 is made up of 13 amino acids. The chain's CDR3 is CASSRGVGETQYF. CDR3 nucleotides: TGTGCCAGCAGCCGGGGGGTCGGGGAGACCCAGTACTTC.

The chain couples TRBV3-1 to TRBJ2-3, with D perhaps matching TRBD2 (6 bases). The CDR3 is made up of 14 amino acids. Germline loops: CDR1 LGHDT, CDR2 YNNKEL (reference sequence). The ends were cut back, 5 bases at V and 6 bases at J, with 15 bases in the middle. The CDR3 protein is CASSTRGGPDTQYF. CDR3 sequence (DNA): TGTGCCAGCAGCACTCGGGGAGGTCCTGATACGCAGTATTTT.

At least ten counts were recorded for this clonotype. This sequence joins TRBV29-1 and TRBJ2-1, with 7 bases that match TRBD2. Germline loops: CDR1 SQVTM, CDR2 ANQGSEA. J was trimmed by 8 bases and V by 4 bases; bases with no gene match: 5. The CDR3 has 12 residues. The CDR3 nucleotides are TGCAGCGTTGGACTAGCTTTTGATGAGCAGTTCTTC. Protein sequence: CSVGLAFDEQFF.

This clonotype was counted ten times or more. The rearrangement links TRBV7-2 to TRBJ2-5; D is undetermined. V gave up 2 bases and J gave up 2 bases, with 12 bases separating them. The germline V gene encodes CDR1 SGHTA and CDR2 FQGNSA. The CDR3 runs to 15 residues. The CDR3 reads CASSLTYRRQETQYF. The CDR3 DNA follows: TGTGCCAGCAGCTTAACTTATCGGCGGCAAGAGACCCAGTACTTC.

The chain links TRBV3-1 to TRBJ1-3; D remains unclear. This CDR3 has 12 amino acids. Germline values: CDR1 LGHDT, CDR2 YNNKEL (reference sequence). V was trimmed by 7 bases and J by 4 bases, leaving 8 bases between them. As DNA, the CDR3 is TGTGCCAGCACTCATACAGGAAACACCATATATTTT. This encodes CASTHTGNTIYF.

This clonotype was counted ten times or more. This sequence joins TRBV12-3 or TRBV12-4 and TRBJ1-1, with a tentative D call TRBD1 (6 bases). This CDR3 comprises 15 residues. V gave up 2 bases and J gave up 1 base, with 11 bases separating them. CDR3 sequence: CASSLRGTGNTEAFF. In DNA, the CDR3 is TGTGCCAGCAGTTTAAGGGGGACGGGGAACACTGAAGCTTTCTTT.

In this sample, this clonotype turned up a few times. This rearrangement joins TRBV20-1 to TRBJ1-4; 7 nucleotides align to TRBD1. V lost 3 bases to trimming and J lost 8 bases; unmatched junction nucleotides: 6. From germline, CDR1 is DFQATT and CDR2 SNEGSKA (reference sequence). The CDR3 spans 13 residues. The CDR3 sequence is CSARTQGWEKLFF. The CDR3 DNA reads as TGCAGTGCTAGGACACAGGGGTGGGAAAAACTGTTTTTT.

Many counts were recorded for this clonotype. The rearrangement links TRBV5-1 to TRBJ2-1, with 9 bases identical to TRBD2. J lost 0 bases, V lost 8 bases, and 0 bases had no gene match. CDR3 size: 13 residues. Germline values: CDR1 SGHRS, CDR2 YFSETQ. The CDR3 loop reads CASSGSSYNEQFF. As DNA, the CDR3 is TGCGCCAGTAGCGGGAGCTCCTACAATGAGCAGTTCTTC.

The rearrangement uses TRBV25-1 and TRBJ1-1, with 10 bases fitting TRBD1. The CDR3 is 15 amino acids. J gave up 4 bases and V 5 bases, and 7 bases lay outside the gene matches. Germline values: CDR1 MGHDK, CDR2 SYGVNS. This CDR3 is CASSLPGTGATEAFF. The CDR3 DNA is TGTGCCAGCAGTCTCCCCGGGACAGGGGCCACTGAAGCTTTCTTT.

This clonotype has more than one count but fewer than ten. The rearrangement uses TRBV20-1 and TRBJ2-7, with 8 bases that match TRBD2. Per germline, CDR1 DFQATT and CDR2 SNEGSKA (reference sequence). Germline trimming cut 5 bases from V and 6 bases from J; bases unmatched to any gene: 15. This CDR3 comprises 15 residues. The CDR3 loop reads CSAVSGSGREGEQYF. The CDR3 DNA sequence: TGCAGTGCTGTCTCTGGGAGCGGGAGAGAGGGCGAGCAGTACTTC.

Here the CDR3 reads CASSRLQRGTDTQYF. The CDR3 bases are TGTGCCAGCTCACGGCTCCAAAGGGGCACAGATACGCAGTATTTT. This rearrangement joins TRBV18 to TRBJ2-3; no reliable D call. The CDR3 has 15 amino acids. Germline V gene lookup returns CDR1 KGHSH and CDR2 LQKENI. V gave up 4 bases and J gave up 1 base, with 12 bases separating them.

This clonotype was found a few times. The chain links TRBV6-1 to TRBJ1-3; 7 nucleotides align to TRBD1. This CDR3 has 14 amino acids. Germline trimming cut 7 bases from V and 2 bases from J; bases unmatched to any gene: 5. Germline V gene sequence: CDR1 MNHNS, CDR2 SASEGT. CDR3 sequence: CASTLTGAGNTIYF. DNA of the CDR3: TGTGCCAGCACCCTAACAGGGGCTGGAAACACCATATATTTT.